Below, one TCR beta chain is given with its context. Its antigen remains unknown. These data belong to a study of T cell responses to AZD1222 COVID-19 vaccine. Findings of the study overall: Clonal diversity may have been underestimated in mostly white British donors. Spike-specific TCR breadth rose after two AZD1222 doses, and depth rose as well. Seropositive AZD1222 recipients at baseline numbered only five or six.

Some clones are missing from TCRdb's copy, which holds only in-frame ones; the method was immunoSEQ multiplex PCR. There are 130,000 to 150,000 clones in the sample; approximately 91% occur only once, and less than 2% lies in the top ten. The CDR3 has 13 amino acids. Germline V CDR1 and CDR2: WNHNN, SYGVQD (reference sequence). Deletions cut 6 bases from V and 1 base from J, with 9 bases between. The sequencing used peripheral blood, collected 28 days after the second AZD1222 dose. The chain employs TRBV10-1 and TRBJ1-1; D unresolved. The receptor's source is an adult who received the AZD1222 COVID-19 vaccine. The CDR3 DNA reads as TGCGCCAGCAGCAGGCAGGAGAACACTGAAGCTTTCTTT. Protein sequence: CASSRQENTEAFF.